The clone carrying this T cell receptor beta chain has a count of ten or more. What was amplified from RNA transcripts were TCR beta CDR3 regions. With the HTBI primer set, the TCR CDR3 went through a first round of RT-PCR. Via MiXCR, TCRdb re-called the multiplex PCR reads, giving one row per CDR3 protein. The sample shows around 620,000 distinct CDR3 sequences, 12% to 15% of them seen only once. The data derive from a study of T cells in Graves' hyperthyroidism and ophthalmopathy. The ends were cut back, 3 bases at V and 2 bases at J, with 11 bases in the middle. Per the germline V gene, CDR1 is MDHEN and CDR2 is SYDVKM. The CDR3 runs to 14 residues.

This clonotype was obtained from a woman aged 18-29 years with Graves' ophthalmopathy. The sample was blood. The V call is TRBV28, the J call TRBJ2-7; unclear D gene. CDR3 nucleotides: TGTGCCAGCAGTTTTAACAGCCCACCCTACGAGCAGTACTTC. Amino acids: CASSFNSPPYEQYF. Full variable domain (missing parts from reference TRBV28 and TRBJ2-7): DVKVTQSSRYLVKRTGEKVFLECVQDMDHENMFWYRQDPGLGLRLIYFSYDVKMKEKGDIPEGYSVSREKKERFSLILESASTNQTSMYLCASSFNSPPYEQYFGPGTRLTVT.